This TCR beta chain comes out of a study of cytomegalovirus exposure and HLA in healthy donors. Study findings and constraints: An analysis was carried out at a later point. It showed that HLA-associated TCR beta chains were more clonally expanded than equally common non-associated chains.

The PCR made use of 60 Vbeta and 13 Jbeta primers. Clones were read by immunoSEQ multiplex PCR, and TCRdb kept only the in-frame ones, dropping some. The sample contains about 160,000 clones, 65% to 85% of which appear only once. With regard to this clone: No antigen is known for it.

Each donor was nominally healthy when sampled (though unrecorded immune exposures were likely). Sequencing used PBMCs. This TCR derives from a woman aged 45-60 years in good health and CMV-seropositive.

The DNA for the CDR3 is TGTGCCAGCAGCGTAGGAGTAGCGGGGAGCACAGATACGCAGTATTTT. Amino acids: CASSVGVAGSTDTQYF. The chain employs TRBV9 and TRBJ2-3, with 8 positions matching TRBD2. CDR3 length equals 16 residues. With V trimmed by 0 bases and J by 0 bases, 3 bases remained unmatched. CDR1 is SGDLS, CDR2 YYNGEE, per germline.